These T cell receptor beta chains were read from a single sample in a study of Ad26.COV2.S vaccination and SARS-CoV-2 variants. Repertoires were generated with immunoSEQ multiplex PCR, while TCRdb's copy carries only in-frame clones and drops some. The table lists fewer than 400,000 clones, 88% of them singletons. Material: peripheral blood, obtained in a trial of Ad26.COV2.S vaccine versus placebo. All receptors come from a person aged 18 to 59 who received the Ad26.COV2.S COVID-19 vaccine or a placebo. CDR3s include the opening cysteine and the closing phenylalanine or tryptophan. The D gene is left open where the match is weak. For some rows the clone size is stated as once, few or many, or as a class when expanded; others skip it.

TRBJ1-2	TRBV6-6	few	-	CASSYRGEYGYTF	TGTGCCAGCAGTTACCGAGGGGAATATGGCTACACCTTC
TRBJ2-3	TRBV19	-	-	CASSIGAGTGDTQYF	TGTGCCAGTAGTATAGGAGCAGGGACGGGAGATACGCAGTATTTT
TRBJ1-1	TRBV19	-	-	CASRPDSSMNTEAFF	TGTGCCAGTAGACCGGACTCTAGCATGAACACTGAAGCTTTCTTT
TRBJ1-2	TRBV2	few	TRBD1	CASNRQGAPDGYTF	TGTGCCAGCAACCGACAGGGGGCTCCGGATGGCTACACCTTC
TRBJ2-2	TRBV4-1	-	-	CASSLVMNTGELFF	TGCGCCAGCAGCCTTGTCATGAACACCGGGGAGCTGTTTTTT
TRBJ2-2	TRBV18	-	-	CASFSGNTGELFF	TGTGCCAGCTTTTCAGGGAACACCGGGGAGCTGTTTTTT
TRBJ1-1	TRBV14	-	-	CASSQRGPNTEAFF	TGTGCCAGCAGCCAGAGGGGACCGAACACTGAAGCTTTCTTT
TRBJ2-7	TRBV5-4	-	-	CASSLDRLREQYF	TGTGCCAGCAGCTTGGACAGGTTAAGAGAGCAGTACTTC
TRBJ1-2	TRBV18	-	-	CASSPLLGRDGYTF	TGTGCCAGCTCACCATTGTTGGGTAGAGATGGCTACACCTTC
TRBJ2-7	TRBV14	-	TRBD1	CASSDRGFSYEQYF	TGTGCCAGCAGCGACAGGGGCTTTTCCTACGAGCAGTACTTC
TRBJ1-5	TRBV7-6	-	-	CASGGWCRVSNQPQHF	TGTGCCAGCGGCGGGTGGTGCAGAGTAAGCAATCAGCCCCAGCATTTT
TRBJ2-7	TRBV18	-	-	CASSPLVSSYEQYF	TGTGCCAGCTCACCACTTGTTAGCTCCTACGAGCAGTACTTC
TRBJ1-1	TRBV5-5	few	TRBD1	CASSPGTGRINTEAFF	TGTGCCAGCAGCCCGGGGACAGGGAGGATAAACACTGAAGCTTTCTTT
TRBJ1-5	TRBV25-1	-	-	CASSPGGLHSYNQPQHF	TGTGCCAGCAGCCCCGGAGGGTTGCACAGCTACAATCAGCCCCAGCATTTT
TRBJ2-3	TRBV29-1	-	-	CSVVMGGSTDTQYF	TGCAGCGTTGTGATGGGGGGCAGCACAGATACGCAGTATTTT
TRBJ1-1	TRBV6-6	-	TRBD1	CASSFGTGLSNTEAFF	TGTGCCAGCAGTTTCGGGACAGGTTTATCGAACACTGAAGCTTTCTTT
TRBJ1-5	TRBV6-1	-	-	CASSEGGRQPQHF	TGTGCCAGCAGTGAGGGGGGCCGGCAGCCCCAGCATTTT
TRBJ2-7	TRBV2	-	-	CASSEARAPTYEQYF	TGTGCCAGCAGTGAAGCCCGGGCGCCCACCTACGAGCAGTACTTC
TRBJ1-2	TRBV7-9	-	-	CASSLGPGATASANYGYTF	TGTGCCAGCAGCTTAGGTCCGGGTGCTACGGCCTCGGCGAACTATGGCTACACCTTC
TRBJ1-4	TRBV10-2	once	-	CASRIGERREKLFF	TGCGCCAGCAGGATCGGGGAACGAAGGGAAAAACTGTTTTTT
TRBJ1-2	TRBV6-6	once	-	CASSYGDGYTF	TGTGCCAGCAGTTACGGGGATGGCTACACCTTC
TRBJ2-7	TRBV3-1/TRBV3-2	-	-	CASSQHGGQYEQYF	TGTGCCAGCAGCCAACACGGGGGGCAGTACGAGCAGTACTTC
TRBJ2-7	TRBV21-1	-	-	CASSRGVKAYEQYF	TGTGCCAGCAGCAGAGGGGTCAAGGCATACGAGCAGTACTTC
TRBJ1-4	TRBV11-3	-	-	CASSLDGREEEKLFF	TGTGCCAGCAGCTTAGACGGCAGGGAGGAGGAAAAACTGTTTTTT
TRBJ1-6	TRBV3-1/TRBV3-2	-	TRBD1	CASSPSQGAIDNSPLHF	TGTGCCAGCAGCCCCTCGCAGGGGGCTATCGATAATTCACCCCTCCACTTT
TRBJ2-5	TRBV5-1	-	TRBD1	CASSLGATGSGETQYF	TGCGCCAGCAGCTTGGGGGCGACAGGGTCGGGAGAGACCCAGTACTTC
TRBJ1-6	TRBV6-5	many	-	CASTSAGYNSPLHF	TGTGCCAGCACCTCGGCAGGATATAATTCACCCCTCCACTTT
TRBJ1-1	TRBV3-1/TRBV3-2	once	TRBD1	CASSRTGLEAFF	TGTGCCAGCAGCAGGACAGGGCTTGAAGCTTTCTTT
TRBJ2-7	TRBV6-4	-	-	CASSVGRSSYEQYF	TGTGCCAGCTCGGTCGGGCGGAGCTCCTACGAGCAGTACTTC
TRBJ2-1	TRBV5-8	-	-	CASSLIRDSNEQFF	TGTGCCAGCAGCTTGATAAGGGACTCCAATGAGCAGTTCTTC
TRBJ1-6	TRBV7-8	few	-	CASSLEPGVVYSPLHF	TGTGCCAGCAGCTTAGAACCAGGGGTAGTGTATTCACCCCTCCACTTT
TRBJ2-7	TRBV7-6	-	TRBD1	CASSLAGTGVKPYEQYF	TGTGCCAGCAGCTTAGCCGGGACAGGGGTTAAGCCCTACGAGCAGTACTTC
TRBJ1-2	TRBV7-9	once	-	CASGDGYTF	TGTGCCAGCGGGGACGGCTACACCTTC
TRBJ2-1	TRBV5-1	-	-	CASSLQGNEQFF	TGCGCCAGCAGCCTGCAGGGTAATGAGCAGTTCTTC
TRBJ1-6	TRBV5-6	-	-	CASSLGFPLGSPLHF	TGTGCCAGCAGCTTGGGTTTCCCCCTGGGCTCACCCCTCCACTTT
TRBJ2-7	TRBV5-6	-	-	CASSRATGEQYF	TGTGCCAGCAGCCGCGCGACCGGAGAGCAGTACTTC
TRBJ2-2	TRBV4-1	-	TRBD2	CASSPLGAGANTGELFF	TGCGCCAGCAGCCCTCTGGGAGCGGGGGCGAACACCGGGGAGCTGTTTTTT
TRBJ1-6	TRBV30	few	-	CACSTVRSSPLHF	TGTGCCTGTTCGACAGTCCGAAGTTCACCCCTCCACTTT
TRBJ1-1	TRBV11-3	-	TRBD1	CASSVGQGSTEAFF	TGTGCCAGCAGCGTTGGACAGGGAAGCACTGAAGCTTTCTTT
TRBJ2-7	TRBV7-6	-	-	CASSLSTRTAKPYEQYF	TGTGCCAGCAGCTTATCTACCCGGACAGCAAAACCCTACGAGCAGTACTTC
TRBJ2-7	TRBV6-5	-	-	CASRRVGAYEQYF	TGTGCCAGCCGCCGGGTGGGGGCCTACGAGCAGTACTTC
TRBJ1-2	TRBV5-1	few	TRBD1	CASSLGTGRSGYTF	TGCGCCAGCAGCTTGGGGACAGGGAGAAGTGGCTACACCTTC
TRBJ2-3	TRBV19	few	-	CASSIGPDTQYF	TGTGCCAGTAGTATAGGGCCAGATACGCAGTATTTT
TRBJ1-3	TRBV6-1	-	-	CASSEPEPSSGNTIYF	TGTGCCAGCAGTGAACCAGAACCGAGCTCTGGAAACACCATATATTTT
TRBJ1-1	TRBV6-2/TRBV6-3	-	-	CASSDRSQLNTEAFF	TGTGCCAGCAGTGACAGGTCCCAGCTTAACACTGAAGCTTTCTTT
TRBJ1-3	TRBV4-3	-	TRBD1	CASSQGDRSVNTIYF	TGCGCCAGCAGCCAGGGGGACAGATCAGTGAACACCATATATTTT
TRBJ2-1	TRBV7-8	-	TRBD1	CASSLRWGDRNNEQFF	TGTGCCAGCAGCTTAAGGTGGGGGGACAGGAACAATGAGCAGTTCTTC
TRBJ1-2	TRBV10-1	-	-	CASSEEGNYGYTF	TGCGCCAGCAGTGAAGAGGGGAACTATGGCTACACCTTC
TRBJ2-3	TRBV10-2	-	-	CASRQGLTDTQYF	TGCGCCAGCAGGCAGGGACTCACAGATACGCAGTATTTT
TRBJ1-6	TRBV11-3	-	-	CASSSGDSPLHF	TGTGCCAGCAGCTCAGGGGATTCACCCCTCCACTTT
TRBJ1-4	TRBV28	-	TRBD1	CASSKDRVQEKLFF	TGTGCCAGCAGCAAGGACAGGGTTCAGGAAAAACTGTTTTTT
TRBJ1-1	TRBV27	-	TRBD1	CASSLSGQGALIGEAFF	TGTGCCAGCAGTTTATCGGGACAGGGGGCGCTAATCGGTGAAGCTTTCTTT
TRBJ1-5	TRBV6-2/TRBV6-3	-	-	CASSPDSSEYQPQHF	TGTGCCAGCAGCCCAGACAGCTCTGAATATCAGCCCCAGCATTTT
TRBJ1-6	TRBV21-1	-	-	CASSKEGPESSYNSPLHF	TGTGCCAGCAGCAAAGAGGGGCCGGAGAGCTCCTATAATTCACCCCTCCACTTT